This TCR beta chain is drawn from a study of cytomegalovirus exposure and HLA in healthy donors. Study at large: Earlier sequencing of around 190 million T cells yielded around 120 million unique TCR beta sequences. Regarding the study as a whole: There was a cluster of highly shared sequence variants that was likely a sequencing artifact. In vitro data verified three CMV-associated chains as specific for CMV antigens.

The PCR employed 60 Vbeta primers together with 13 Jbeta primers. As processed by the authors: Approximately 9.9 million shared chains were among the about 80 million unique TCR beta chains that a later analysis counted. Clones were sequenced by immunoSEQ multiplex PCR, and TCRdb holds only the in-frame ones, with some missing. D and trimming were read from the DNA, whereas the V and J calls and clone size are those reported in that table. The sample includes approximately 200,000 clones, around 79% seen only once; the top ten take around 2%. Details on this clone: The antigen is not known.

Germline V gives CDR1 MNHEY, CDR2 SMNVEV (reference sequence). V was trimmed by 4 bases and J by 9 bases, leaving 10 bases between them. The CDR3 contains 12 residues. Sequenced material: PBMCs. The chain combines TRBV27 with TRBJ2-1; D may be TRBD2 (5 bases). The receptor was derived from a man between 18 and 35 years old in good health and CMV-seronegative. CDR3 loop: CASSSTGSEQFF. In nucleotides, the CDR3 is TGTGCCAGCAGTTCGACGGGGAGTGAGCAGTTCTTC.